This T cell receptor beta chain stems from a study of CD4+ T cells in melanoma. Findings and caveats of the study: A reported correlation linked neoantigen-specific CD4+ T cells to CD8+, macrophage and B cell function. Neoantigen-specific CD4+ T cells in melanoma reportedly had diverse differentiation states.

Germline V CDR1 and CDR2: SQVTM, ANQGSEA. This CDR3 has 12 residues. Trimming removed 6 bases at V and 2 bases at J, with 10 bases between. Some clones are missing from TCRdb's copy, which holds only in-frame ones; the method was immunoSEQ multiplex PCR. The data contain roughly 4,700 clones, 62% of them singletons. Concerning this clone itself: Its antigen remains unknown.

The V and J genes are TRBV29-1 and TRBJ1-1, with D uncertain. The material sequenced was cells from a culture (not recorded whether cultured in vitro). This TCR came from a human donor with melanoma. CDR3 protein: CSVMILNTEAFF. The CDR3 DNA is TGCAGCGTCATGATCCTAAACACTGAAGCTTTCTTT.